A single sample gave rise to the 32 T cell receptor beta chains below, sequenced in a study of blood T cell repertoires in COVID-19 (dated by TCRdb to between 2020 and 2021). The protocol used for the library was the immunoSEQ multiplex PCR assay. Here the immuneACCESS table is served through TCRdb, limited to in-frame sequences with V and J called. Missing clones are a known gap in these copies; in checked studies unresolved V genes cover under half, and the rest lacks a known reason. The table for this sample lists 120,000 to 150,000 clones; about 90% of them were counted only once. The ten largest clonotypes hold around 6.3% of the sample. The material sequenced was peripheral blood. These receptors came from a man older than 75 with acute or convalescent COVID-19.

The CDR3 spells CASRSYQGAEAFF. In nucleotides, the CDR3 is TGCGCCAGCCGCTCCTACCAGGGTGCTGAAGCTTTCTTT. The genes are TRBV5-1 and TRBJ1-1, with a tentative D call TRBD1 (5 bases). Germline CDR1 and CDR2: SGHRS and YFSETQ. This CDR3 is built from 13 residues. Trimming left V 7 bases short and J 6 bases short, with 16 bases between.

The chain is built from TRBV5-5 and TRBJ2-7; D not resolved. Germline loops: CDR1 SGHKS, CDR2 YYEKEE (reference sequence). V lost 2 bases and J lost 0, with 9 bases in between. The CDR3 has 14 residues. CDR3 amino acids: CASSFQSGSYEQYF. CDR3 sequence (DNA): TGTGCCAGCAGCTTCCAATCGGGCTCCTACGAGCAGTACTTC.

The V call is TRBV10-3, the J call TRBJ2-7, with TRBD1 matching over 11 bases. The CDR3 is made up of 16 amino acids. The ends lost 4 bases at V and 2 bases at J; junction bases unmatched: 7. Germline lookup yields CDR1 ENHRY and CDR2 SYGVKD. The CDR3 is CAISGPGQGDPYEQYF. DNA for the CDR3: TGTGCCATCAGTGGCCCGGGACAGGGGGACCCCTACGAGCAGTACTTC.

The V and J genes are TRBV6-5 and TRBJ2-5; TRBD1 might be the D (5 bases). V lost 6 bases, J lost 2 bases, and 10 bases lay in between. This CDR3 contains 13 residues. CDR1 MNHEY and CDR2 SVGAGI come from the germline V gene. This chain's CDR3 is CASRTAPQETQYF. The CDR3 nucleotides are TGTGCCAGCAGGACAGCGCCTCAAGAGACCCAGTACTTC.

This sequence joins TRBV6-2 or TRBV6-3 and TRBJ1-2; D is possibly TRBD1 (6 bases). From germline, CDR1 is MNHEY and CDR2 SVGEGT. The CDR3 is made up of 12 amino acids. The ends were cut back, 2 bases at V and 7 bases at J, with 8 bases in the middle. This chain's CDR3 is CASSYQGTGYTF. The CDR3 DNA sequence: TGTGCCAGCAGTTACCAGGGGACTGGCTACACCTTC.

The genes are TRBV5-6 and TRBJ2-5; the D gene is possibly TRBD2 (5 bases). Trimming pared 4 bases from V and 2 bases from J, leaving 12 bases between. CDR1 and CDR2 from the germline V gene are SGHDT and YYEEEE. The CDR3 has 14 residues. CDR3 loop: CASSRRTEQETQYF. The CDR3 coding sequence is TGTGCCAGCAGCCGGAGGACGGAGCAAGAGACCCAGTACTTC.

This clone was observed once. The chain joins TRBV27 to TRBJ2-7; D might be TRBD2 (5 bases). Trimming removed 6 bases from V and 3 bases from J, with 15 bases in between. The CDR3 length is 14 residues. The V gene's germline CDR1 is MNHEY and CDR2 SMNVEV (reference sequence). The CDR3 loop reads CASSLIWGVYEQYF. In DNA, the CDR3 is TGTGCCAGCAGCCTTATCTGGGGAGTCTACGAGCAGTACTTC.

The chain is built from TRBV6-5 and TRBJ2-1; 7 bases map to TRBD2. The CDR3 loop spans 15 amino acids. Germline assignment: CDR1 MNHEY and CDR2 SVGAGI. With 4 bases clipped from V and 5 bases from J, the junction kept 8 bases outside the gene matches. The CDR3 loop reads CASSLGLAENNEQFF. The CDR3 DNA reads TGTGCCAGCAGTTTGGGTCTAGCGGAAAACAATGAGCAGTTCTTC.

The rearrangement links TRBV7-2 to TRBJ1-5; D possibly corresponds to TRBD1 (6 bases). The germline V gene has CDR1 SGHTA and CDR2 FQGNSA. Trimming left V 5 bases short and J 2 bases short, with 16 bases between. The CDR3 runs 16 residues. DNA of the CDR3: TGTGCCAGCAGCCAGTACAGGGATCAGGGCAATCAGCCCCAGCATTTT. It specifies CASSQYRDQGNQPQHF.

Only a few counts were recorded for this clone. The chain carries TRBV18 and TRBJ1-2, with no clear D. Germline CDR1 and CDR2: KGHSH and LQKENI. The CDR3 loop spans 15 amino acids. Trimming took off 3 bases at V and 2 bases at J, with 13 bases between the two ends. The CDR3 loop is CASSPQFGENYGYTF. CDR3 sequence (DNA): TGTGCCAGCTCACCGCAGTTTGGAGAAAACTATGGCTACACCTTC.

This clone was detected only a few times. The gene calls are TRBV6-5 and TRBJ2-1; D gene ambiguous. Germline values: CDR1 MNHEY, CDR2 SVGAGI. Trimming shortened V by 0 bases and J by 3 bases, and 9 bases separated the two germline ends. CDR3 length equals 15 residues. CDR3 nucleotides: TGTGCCAGCAGTTACTCGAGCGACTTCTACAATGAGCAGTTCTTC. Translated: CASSYSSDFYNEQFF.

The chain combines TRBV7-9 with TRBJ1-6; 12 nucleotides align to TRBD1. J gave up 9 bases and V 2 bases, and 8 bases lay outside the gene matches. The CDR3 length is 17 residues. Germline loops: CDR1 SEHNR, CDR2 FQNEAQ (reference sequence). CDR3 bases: TGTGCCAGCAGCTTATCCGGGACAGGGGGCGCGGGTTCACCCCTCCACTTT. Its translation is CASSLSGTGGAGSPLHF.

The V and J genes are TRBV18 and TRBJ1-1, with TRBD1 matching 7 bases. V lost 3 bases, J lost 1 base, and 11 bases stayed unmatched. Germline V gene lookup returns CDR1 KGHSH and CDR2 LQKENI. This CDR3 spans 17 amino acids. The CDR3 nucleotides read TGTGCCAGCTCACCGCAACAAGAAGACAGGGAGAACACTGAAGCTTTCTTT. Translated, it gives CASSPQQEDRENTEAFF.

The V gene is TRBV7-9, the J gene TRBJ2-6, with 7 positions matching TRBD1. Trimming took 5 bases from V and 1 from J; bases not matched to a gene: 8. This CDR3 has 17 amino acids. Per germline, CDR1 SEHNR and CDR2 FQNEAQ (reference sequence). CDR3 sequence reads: CASSPARGLSGANVLTF. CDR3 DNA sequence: TGTGCCAGCAGCCCGGCTAGGGGGCTGTCTGGGGCCAACGTCCTGACTTTC.

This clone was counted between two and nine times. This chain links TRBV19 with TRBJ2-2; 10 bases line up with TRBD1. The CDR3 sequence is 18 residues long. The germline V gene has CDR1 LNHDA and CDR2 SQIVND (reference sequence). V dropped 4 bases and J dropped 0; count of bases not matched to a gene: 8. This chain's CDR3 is CASSTQPGQGTNTGELFF. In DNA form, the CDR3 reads TGTGCCAGTAGTACCCAACCGGGACAGGGGACGAACACCGGGGAGCTGTTTTTT.

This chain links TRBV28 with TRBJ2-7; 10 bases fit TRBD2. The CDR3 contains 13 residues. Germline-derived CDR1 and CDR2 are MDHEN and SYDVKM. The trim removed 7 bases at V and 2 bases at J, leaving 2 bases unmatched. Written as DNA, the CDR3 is TGTGCCAGCAAAGCGGGGGGGACCTACGAGCAGTACTTC. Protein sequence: CASKAGGTYEQYF. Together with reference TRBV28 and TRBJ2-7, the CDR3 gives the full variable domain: DVKVTQSSRYLVKRTGEKVFLECVQDMDHENMFWYRQDPGLGLRLIYFSYDVKMKEKGDIPEGYSVSREKKERFSLILESASTNQTSMYLCASKAGGTYEQYFGPGTRLTVT.

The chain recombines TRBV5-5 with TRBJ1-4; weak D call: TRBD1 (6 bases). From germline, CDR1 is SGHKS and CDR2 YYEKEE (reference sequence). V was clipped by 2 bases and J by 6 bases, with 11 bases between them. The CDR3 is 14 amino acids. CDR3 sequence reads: CASSLQGRDEKLFF. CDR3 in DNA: TGTGCCAGCAGCTTACAGGGTAGGGATGAAAAACTGTTTTTT.

The CDR3 loop reads CASTPVYFTSGSITNNEQFF. The CDR3 region has the DNA TGCGCCAGCACCCCCGTCTACTTTACTAGCGGGAGCATTACCAACAATGAGCAGTTCTTC. This chain uses TRBV5-1 with TRBJ2-1, with 11 bases matching TRBD2. CDR1 and CDR2 from the germline V gene are SGHRS and YFSETQ. The CDR3 covers 20 residues. Losses at the gene ends were 6 bases for V and 5 bases for J; bases not matched to a gene: 22.

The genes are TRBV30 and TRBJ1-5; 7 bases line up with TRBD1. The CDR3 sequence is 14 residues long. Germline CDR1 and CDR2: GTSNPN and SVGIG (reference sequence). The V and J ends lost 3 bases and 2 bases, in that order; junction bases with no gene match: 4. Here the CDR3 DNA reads TGTGCCTGGAGCCATGGGACAGGCAATCAGCCCCAGCATTTT. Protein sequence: CAWSHGTGNQPQHF.

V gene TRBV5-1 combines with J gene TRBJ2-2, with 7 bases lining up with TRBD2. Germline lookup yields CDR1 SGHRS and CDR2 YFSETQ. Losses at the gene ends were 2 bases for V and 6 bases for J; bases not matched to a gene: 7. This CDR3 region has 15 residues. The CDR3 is CASSFGGSGAGELFF. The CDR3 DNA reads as TGCGCCAGCAGCTTTGGGGGGAGCGGGGCCGGGGAGCTGTTTTTT. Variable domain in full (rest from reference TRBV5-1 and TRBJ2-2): KAGVTQTPRYLIKTRGQQVTLSCSPISGHRSVSWYQQTPGQGLQFLFEYFSETQRNKGNFPGRFSGRQFSNSRSEMNVSTLELGDSALYLCASSFGGSGAGELFFGEGSRLTVL.

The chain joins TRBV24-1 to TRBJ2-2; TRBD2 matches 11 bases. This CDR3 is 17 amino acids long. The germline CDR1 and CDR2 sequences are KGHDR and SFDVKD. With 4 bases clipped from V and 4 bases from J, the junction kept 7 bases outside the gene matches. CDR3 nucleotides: TGTGCCACCAGTGACCCAACTAGCGGGGGATTCACCGGGGAGCTGTTTTTT. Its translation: CATSDPTSGGFTGELFF.

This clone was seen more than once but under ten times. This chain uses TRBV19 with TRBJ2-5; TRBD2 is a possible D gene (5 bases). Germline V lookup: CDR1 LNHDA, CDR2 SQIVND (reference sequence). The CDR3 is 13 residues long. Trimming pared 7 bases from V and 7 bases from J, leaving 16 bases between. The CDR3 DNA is TGTGCCAGTAACGAGGGCGTGTCGGGGACCCAGTACTTC. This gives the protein CASNEGVSGTQYF.

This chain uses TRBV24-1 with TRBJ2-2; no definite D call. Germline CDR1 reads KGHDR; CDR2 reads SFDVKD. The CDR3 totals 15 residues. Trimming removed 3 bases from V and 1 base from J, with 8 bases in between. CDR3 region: CATSDANKNTGELFF. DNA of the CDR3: TGTGCCACCAGTGATGCAAACAAGAACACCGGGGAGCTGTTTTTT.

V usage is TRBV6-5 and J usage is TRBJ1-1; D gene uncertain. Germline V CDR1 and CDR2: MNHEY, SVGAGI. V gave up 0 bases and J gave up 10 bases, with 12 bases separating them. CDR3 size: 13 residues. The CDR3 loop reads CASSYSGRSAAFF. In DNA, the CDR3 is TGTGCCAGCAGTTACTCGGGCAGGTCGGCAGCTTTCTTT.

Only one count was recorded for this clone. CDR3 sequence (DNA): TGTGCCAGCAGCGCAGGCCCCGGGACAGCAGCCAATGAGCAGTTCTTC. It codes for CASSAGPGTAANEQFF. This chain uses TRBV9 with TRBJ2-1, with 7 nucleotides matching TRBD1. CDR1 SGDLS and CDR2 YYNGEE come from the germline V gene. This CDR3 is built from 16 residues. After removal of 3 bases from V and 6 bases from J, the junction contained 12 bases not matched to a gene.

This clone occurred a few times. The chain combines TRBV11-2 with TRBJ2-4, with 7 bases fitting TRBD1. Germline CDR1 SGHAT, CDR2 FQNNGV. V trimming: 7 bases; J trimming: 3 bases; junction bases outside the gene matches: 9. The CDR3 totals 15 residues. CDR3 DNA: TGTGCCAGCAAAAAACCCGGGACAGTCAAAAACATTCAGTACTTC. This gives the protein CASKKPGTVKNIQYF.

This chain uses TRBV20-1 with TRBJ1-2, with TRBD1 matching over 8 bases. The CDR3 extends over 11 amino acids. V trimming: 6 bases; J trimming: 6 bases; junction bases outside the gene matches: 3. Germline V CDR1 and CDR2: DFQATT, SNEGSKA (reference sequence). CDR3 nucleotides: TGCAGTGCCGGACAGGGTGATGGCTACACCTTC. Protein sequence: CSAGQGDGYTF.

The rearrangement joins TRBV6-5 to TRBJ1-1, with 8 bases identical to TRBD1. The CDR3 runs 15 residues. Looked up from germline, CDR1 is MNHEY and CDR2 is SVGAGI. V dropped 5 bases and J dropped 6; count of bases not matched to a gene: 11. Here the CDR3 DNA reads TGTGCCAGCAGTCGGACAGGGCTTCCCGACCCTGAAGCTTTCTTT. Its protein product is CASSRTGLPDPEAFF.

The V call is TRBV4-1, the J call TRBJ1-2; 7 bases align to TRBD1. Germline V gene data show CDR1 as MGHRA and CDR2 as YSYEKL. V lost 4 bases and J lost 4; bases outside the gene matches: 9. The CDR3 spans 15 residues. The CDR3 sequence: CASSLVGQDGYGYTF. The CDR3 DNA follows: TGCGCCAGCAGCCTCGTAGGACAGGACGGCTATGGCTACACCTTC.

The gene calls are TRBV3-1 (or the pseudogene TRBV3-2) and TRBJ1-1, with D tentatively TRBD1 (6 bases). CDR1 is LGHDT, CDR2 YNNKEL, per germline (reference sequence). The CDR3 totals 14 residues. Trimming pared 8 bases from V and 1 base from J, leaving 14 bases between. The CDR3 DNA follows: TGTGCCAGCGGAGGGGGGGGCCGGAACACTGAAGCTTTCTTT. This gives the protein CASGGGGRNTEAFF.

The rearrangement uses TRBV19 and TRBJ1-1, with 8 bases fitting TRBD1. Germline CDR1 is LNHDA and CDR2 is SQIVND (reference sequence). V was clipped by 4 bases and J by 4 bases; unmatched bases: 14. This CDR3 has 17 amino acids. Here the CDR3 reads CASSSQQGGLWTTEAFF. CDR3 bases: TGTGCCAGTAGTAGCCAACAGGGGGGGTTGTGGACCACTGAAGCTTTCTTT.

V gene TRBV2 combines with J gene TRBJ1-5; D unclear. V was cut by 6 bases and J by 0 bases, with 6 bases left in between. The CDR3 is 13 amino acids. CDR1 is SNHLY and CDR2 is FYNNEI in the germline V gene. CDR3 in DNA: TGTGCCAGCAGACTGCGTAGCAATCAGCCCCAGCATTTT. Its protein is CASRLRSNQPQHF.